These 8 T cell receptor beta chains came from one sample sequenced in a study of beta chain features in type 1 diabetes. Study-level results: Researchers report that Type 1 diabetes patients had moderately but significantly shorter TCRB CDR3s across all four CD4+ subsets.

Every bit of the isolated RNA underwent reverse transcription, so sequencing read expressed TCRB transcripts. This table comes from immunoSEQ multiplex PCR, and its TCRdb copy is limited to in-frame clones, with some not included. The data show roughly 260,000 clones, 9.5% to 13% seen once. These receptors lack a known antigen. Sequenced input: naive CD4+ T cells from blood. The origin of the receptors is a man aged 25 to 45 with type 1 diabetes.

The chain carries TRBV2 and TRBJ1-6; 7 nucleotides agree with TRBD1. The ends lost 0 bases at V and 13 bases at J; junction bases unmatched: 9. There are 15 residues in the CDR3. Germline assignment: CDR1 SNHLY and CDR2 FYNNEI. CDR3 in DNA: TGTGCCAGCAGTGAAGCCGGAAGACAGGGAGCGCCCCTCCACTTT. Encoded protein: CASSEAGRQGAPLHF.

This clone has more than one count but fewer than ten. CDR3 amino acids: CASSRGQGTGETQYF. The CDR3 DNA reads TGCGCCAGCAGCCGGGGACAGGGCACGGGAGAGACCCAGTACTTC. The rearrangement links TRBV4-3 to TRBJ2-5; 9 nucleotides line up with TRBD1. This CDR3 spans 15 amino acids. From germline, CDR1 is LGHNA and CDR2 YSLEER. Trimming cost V 4 bases and J 4 bases; bases outside gene matches: 7.

This clone was seen a handful of times. The chain joins TRBV4-1 to TRBJ2-3; no firm D call. Germline values: CDR1 MGHRA, CDR2 YSYEKL. Between the trimmed V and J ends, which lost 8 bases and 3 bases, there was a span of 18 bases. The CDR3 covers 15 residues. CDR3 sequence: CASALSEQLTDTQYF. The CDR3 DNA sequence: TGCGCCAGCGCTTTATCGGAGCAGTTAACAGATACGCAGTATTTT.

This clone was counted only a few times. J is TRBJ2-7 and V is TRBV7-9, with 8 bases aligning to TRBD2. Germline V gene lookup returns CDR1 SEHNR and CDR2 FQNEAQ (reference sequence). The CDR3 extends over 14 amino acids. J gave up 3 bases and V 4 bases, and 5 bases lay outside the gene matches. CDR3 DNA: TGTGCCAGCAGCTCCGGACTAGCTTACTACGAGCAGTACTTC. This sequence encodes CASSSGLAYYEQYF.

J is TRBJ1-1 and V is TRBV18, with D possibly being TRBD1 (6 bases). The CDR3 is 15 residues long. Germline V lookup: CDR1 KGHSH, CDR2 LQKENI. The V end was cut by 1 base, the J end by 7 bases, with 16 bases between. CDR3: CASSPRGRGFSEAFF. The CDR3, as DNA: TGTGCCAGCTCACCACGAGGCAGGGGCTTCAGTGAAGCTTTCTTT.

The chain carries TRBV7-2 and TRBJ1-3, with TRBD1 matching over 9 bases. The CDR3 is 15 residues long. Germline-derived CDR1 and CDR2 are SGHTA and FQGNSA. J gave up 4 bases and V 5 bases, and 6 bases lay outside the gene matches. The CDR3 DNA sequence: TGTGCCAGCAGCGGGCGGGACAGGGCGGGAAACACCATATATTTT. Protein product: CASSGRDRAGNTIYF.

The CDR3 DNA follows: TGTGCCAGCTCACCGGGGGGTCCCGGGGATACGCAGTATTTT. Its protein is CASSPGGPGDTQYF. This chain uses TRBV18 with TRBJ2-3, with D possibly being TRBD2 (6 bases). The CDR3 runs 14 residues. Per the germline V gene, CDR1 is KGHSH and CDR2 is LQKENI. The ends were cut back, 3 bases at V and 6 bases at J, with 13 bases in the middle.

This chain links TRBV19 with TRBJ2-7; possibly TRBD2 for D (5 bases). The CDR3 contains 15 residues. Trimming took off 5 bases at V and 1 base at J, with 15 bases between the two ends. The germline gives CDR1 LNHDA, CDR2 SQIVND (reference sequence). CDR3 in amino acids: CASSSSGILSYEQYF. The CDR3 coding sequence is TGTGCCAGTAGTTCCTCGGGGATCCTATCCTACGAGCAGTACTTC.